A selection of T cell receptor beta chains follows, all from one sample in a study of blood T cell repertoires in COVID-19. Sequencing was performed with immunoSEQ multiplex PCR; in TCRdb, only in-frame clones are kept and a portion is missing. The sample shows about 220,000 clones, approximately 85% of them seen only once. The sample taken for sequencing was peripheral blood. Receptors were obtained from a man aged 45-65 years who had recovered from COVID-19. Each CDR3 is given with its conserved first and last residue. Fields, in order: D gene, V gene, clone size, J gene, CDR3 DNA, CDR3 protein. D genes are given only for firm matches. Part of the rows lack a size; the others show once, few, many or a class for expanded clones.

-	TRBV4-1	-	TRBJ1-1	TGCGCCAGCAGCCAAGATCAGTCCCTCCCCAACACTGAAGCTTTCTTT	CASSQDQSLPNTEAFF
-	TRBV29-1	-	TRBJ2-5	TGCAGCGTTGAAGCGACAGAACAAGAGACCCAGTACTTC	CSVEATEQETQYF
TRBD1	TRBV5-1	-	TRBJ2-2	TGCGCCAGCAACCGACAGGGCCCCGACACCGGGGAGCTGTTTTTT	CASNRQGPDTGELFF
-	TRBV21-1	-	TRBJ1-1	TGTGCCAGCAGCCCTCGGACTCGGAACACTGAAGCTTTCTTT	CASSPRTRNTEAFF
TRBD1	TRBV7-2	-	TRBJ1-6	TGTGCCAGCAGCCCAGGGGGCCGCAGCTATAATTCACCCCTCCACTTT	CASSPGGRSYNSPLHF
TRBD1	TRBV28	once	TRBJ2-4	TGTGCCAGCAGAAACAGGGGTGGGATTGACATTCAGTACTTC	CASRNRGGIDIQYF
-	TRBV6-6	-	TRBJ1-1	TGTGCCAGCAGTTACAATGCCCGAGGGAACACTGAAGCTTTCTTT	CASSYNARGNTEAFF
-	TRBV28	-	TRBJ1-1	TGTGCCAGCAGTTTATTTGGGGACATGAGTCGCACTGAAGCTTTCTTT	CASSLFGDMSRTEAFF
-	TRBV28	-	TRBJ1-3	TGTGCCAGCAGTCAGGGTAGCTCTGGAAACACCATATATTTT	CASSQGSSGNTIYF
TRBD1	TRBV29-1	-	TRBJ1-4	TGCAGCGTCATGACAGGGTTGAACGAAAAACTGTTTTTT	CSVMTGLNEKLFF
TRBD2	TRBV15	-	TRBJ2-3	TGTGCCACCAGAAACGGACTAGCTAACACAGATACGCAGTATTTT	CATRNGLANTDTQYF
TRBD2	TRBV6-1	-	TRBJ2-1	TGTGCCAGCGGTACTAGCGGGAGTGAGCGGAATGAGCAGTTCTTC	CASGTSGSERNEQFF
-	TRBV5-1	-	TRBJ2-5	TGCGCCAGCAGCCTGCAGGGACTTAGCTATGAGACCCAGTACTTC	CASSLQGLSYETQYF
-	TRBV28	-	TRBJ2-4	TGTGCCAGCACTCTGGCTTTGCAGTACTTC	CASTLALQYF
TRBD2	TRBV25-1	-	TRBJ2-1	TGTGCCAGCAGTGACACACTAGCGGGAGCACGCAATGAGCAGTTCTTC	CASSDTLAGARNEQFF
-	TRBV10-3	-	TRBJ1-4	TGTGCCATCAGTGCTGCGGGGGGAAGTAATGAAAAACTGTTTTTT	CAISAAGGSNEKLFF
TRBD2	TRBV6-5	-	TRBJ2-7	TGTGCCAGCAGGCCTAGCGGGAGCTCCTACGAGCAGTACTTC	CASRPSGSSYEQYF
-	TRBV24-1	-	TRBJ2-2	TGTGCCACCAGTGATTTGGTAATCAGTACCGGGGAGCTGTTTTTT	CATSDLVISTGELFF
-	TRBV29-1	few	TRBJ2-6	TGCAGCGTTGCCCAGTCTGGGGCCAACGTCCTGACTTTC	CSVAQSGANVLTF
TRBD2	TRBV9	-	TRBJ2-2	TGTGCCAGCAGCGTCGAAGGAGCGGGAGACACCGGGGAGCTGTTTTTT	CASSVEGAGDTGELFF
TRBD1	TRBV6-6	once	TRBJ2-7	TGTGCCAGCAGAGCGCCAGGGGGCCTTTCCTACGAGCAGTACTTC	CASRAPGGLSYEQYF
TRBD1	TRBV2	-	TRBJ2-5	TGTGCCAGCATTCTGGACAGGGGACAAGAGACCCAGTACTTC	CASILDRGQETQYF
TRBD1	TRBV28	-	TRBJ2-5	TGTGCCAGCAGTCCAGCCGGGACAGAAGAGACCCAGTACTTC	CASSPAGTEETQYF
-	TRBV11-2	once	TRBJ1-1	TGTGCCAGCAGCTTAGTTGCGGAATGGACTGAAGCTTTCTTT	CASSLVAEWTEAFF
-	TRBV12-5	-	TRBJ2-1	TGTGCTAGTGGTACAACCTCCTACAATGAGCAGTTCTTC	CASGTTSYNEQFF
-	TRBV13	-	TRBJ1-2	TGTGCCAGCAGCTTAGGGACAGCCTATCAGAACTATGGCTACACCTTC	CASSLGTAYQNYGYTF
TRBD2	TRBV9	-	TRBJ2-3	TGTGCCAGCAGCGGCGAAAGCGGGATTCGGACAGATACGCAGTATTTT	CASSGESGIRTDTQYF
-	TRBV7-8	-	TRBJ2-1	TGTGCCAGCAGCTTATCATCGGTGGGTGGGAGGAATGAGCAGTTCTTC	CASSLSSVGGRNEQFF
-	TRBV7-2	-	TRBJ2-1	TGTGCCAGCAGCTTAAGCACAGTATACAATGAGCAGTTCTTC	CASSLSTVYNEQFF
TRBD1	TRBV6-5	-	TRBJ1-1	TGTGCCAGCAGCCCGGACAGGGGTGGGAACACTGAAGCTTTCTTT	CASSPDRGGNTEAFF
TRBD1	TRBV30	-	TRBJ2-5	TGTGCCTGGAGCTACAGGGGCGAGACCCAGTACTTC	CAWSYRGETQYF
TRBD1	TRBV4-1	-	TRBJ1-2	TGCGCCAGCAGCCAAGGGGGACAGGCCGCTCTCTATGGCTACACCTTC	CASSQGGQAALYGYTF
-	TRBV6-5	-	TRBJ2-3	TGTGCCAGCAGTTTGCCTACAGGGTTAGATACGCAGTATTTT	CASSLPTGLDTQYF
TRBD1	TRBV18	-	TRBJ2-2	TGTGCCAGCTCACCACGGACAGGGGAGCGTCGCACCGGGGAGCTGTTTTTT	CASSPRTGERRTGELFF
-	TRBV7-9	-	TRBJ1-3	TGTGCCAGCAGCCGCCCACAAAGCTCTGGAAACACCATATATTTT	CASSRPQSSGNTIYF
-	TRBV19	-	TRBJ1-1	TGTGCCAGTACCCTCAGAGGACAGAGGAACACTGAAGCTTTCTTT	CASTLRGQRNTEAFF
TRBD1	TRBV6-5	-	TRBJ2-5	TGTGCCAGCAGAGGGGGGACAGGCCTACAAGAGACCCAGTACTTC	CASRGGTGLQETQYF
-	TRBV10-1	-	TRBJ2-2	TGCGCCAGCAGTGACGGGGGAGCGGGCACCGGGGAGCTGTTTTTT	CASSDGGAGTGELFF
TRBD1	TRBV25-1	-	TRBJ2-6	TGTGCCAGCAGCCAACGGGGACAGGGGGTTGAGGCCAACGTCCTGACTTTC	CASSQRGQGVEANVLTF
TRBD1	TRBV6-5	-	TRBJ2-1	TGTGCCAGCAGCCCGGGACAGCGATACAATGAGCAGTTCTTC	CASSPGQRYNEQFF
TRBD2	TRBV7-8	few	TRBJ2-2	TGTGCCAGCAGCTACGCGGGACTAGTCCCCACCGGGGAGCTGTTTTTT	CASSYAGLVPTGELFF
TRBD1	TRBV6-2/TRBV6-3	-	TRBJ2-7	TGTGCCAGCAGTTCAGTGTCCGAGGGGGCGGACGAGCAGTACTTC	CASSSVSEGADEQYF
-	TRBV28	-	TRBJ1-2	TGTGCCATAACACCGGGGGGGGTCAACTATGGCTACACCTTC	CAITPGGVNYGYTF
-	TRBV24-1	once	TRBJ2-1	TGTGCCACCGGGGCCGCACGGGAGCAGTTCTTC	CATGAAREQFF
TRBD1	TRBV4-2	few	TRBJ2-2	TGTGCCAGCAGCCCTGGGGCGGGGACAGGAAACACCGGGGAGCTGTTTTTT	CASSPGAGTGNTGELFF